The rows below give T cell receptor beta chains drawn from one sample of a study of long-term antiretroviral therapy in people with HIV. The data were produced by immunoSEQ multiplex PCR, yet TCRdb's version contains in-frame clones alone and is incomplete. This sample has 15,000 to 20,000 clones, with less than 85% found just once. This specimen consisted of unsorted PBMCs, obtained 0.9 years after starting antiretroviral therapy. Receptors originate from a man younger than 35 with HIV. Each CDR3 is given with its conserved first and last residue. A D gene is named only where the DNA matches it firmly. Size is omitted from some rows. Given values are once, few, many or a class for expanded clones.

j_call	d_call	v_call	clone_size	cdr3_aa	cdr3_nt
TRBJ2-1	NA	TRBV29-1	NA	CSVDSSKVQFF	TGCAGCGTTGACAGCAGCAAAGTGCAGTTCTTC
TRBJ2-3	NA	TRBV2	few	CASSGVADTQYF	TGTGCCAGCAGTGGGGTCGCAGATACGCAGTATTTT
TRBJ1-4	NA	TRBV2	NA	CASNAYSSSEKLFF	TGTGCCAGCAATGCCTACTCTTCTAGTGAAAAACTGTTTTTT
TRBJ1-2	NA	TRBV20-1	few	CSARVGYGYTF	TGCAGTGCTAGAGTTGGCTATGGCTACACCTTC
TRBJ2-3	NA	TRBV7-3	NA	CASSLMGEGDTQYF	TGTGCCAGCAGCTTAATGGGCGAGGGGGATACGCAGTATTTT
TRBJ1-6	NA	TRBV5-8	NA	CASRLRNSPLHF	TGTGCCAGCCGTCTCCGGAATTCACCCCTCCACTTT
TRBJ2-7	NA	TRBV7-9	NA	CASSSRGPYEQYF	TGTGCCAGCAGCTCCCGGGGGCCGTACGAGCAGTACTTC
TRBJ1-2	TRBD1	TRBV10-2	NA	CASSEVGQGAGGYTF	TGCGCCAGCAGTGAAGTAGGACAGGGGGCGGGAGGCTACACCTTC
TRBJ2-1	TRBD2	TRBV6-5	NA	CATQLAGGPNEQFF	TGTGCCACCCAACTAGCGGGGGGGCCTAATGAGCAGTTCTTC
TRBJ2-5	NA	TRBV9	NA	CASSVGSQGLQETQYF	TGTGCCAGCAGCGTAGGTAGCCAGGGACTTCAAGAGACCCAGTACTTC
TRBJ2-1	NA	TRBV9	NA	CASGGAAYNEQFF	TGTGCCAGCGGGGGGGCCGCCTACAATGAGCAGTTCTTC
TRBJ1-3	NA	TRBV27	few	CASSRGSPKTGNTIYF	TGTGCCAGCAGCCGAGGCAGCCCAAAAACTGGAAACACCATATATTTT
TRBJ2-1	TRBD1	TRBV6-5	NA	CASSYRGQGPLEQFF	TGTGCCAGCAGTTACCGCGGACAGGGGCCTCTTGAGCAGTTCTTC
TRBJ1-4	TRBD1	TRBV19	NA	CASSADRGAEKLFF	TGTGCCAGTAGCGCGGACAGGGGGGCTGAAAAACTGTTTTTT
TRBJ2-3	NA	TRBV7-8	NA	CASSARARRGDTQYF	TGTGCCAGCAGCGCTCGGGCCCGCCGGGGAGATACGCAGTATTTT
TRBJ2-7	NA	TRBV7-2	NA	CASSLDYGRAYEQYF	TGTGCCAGCAGCTTAGACTATGGCAGGGCCTACGAGCAGTACTTC
TRBJ2-3	NA	TRBV28	NA	CASSLRGPGDTQYF	TGTGCCAGCAGTTTACGGGGGCCGGGAGATACGCAGTATTTT
TRBJ1-1	NA	TRBV5-1	NA	CASSLVGRTEAFF	TGCGCCAGCAGCTTGGTAGGGAGGACTGAAGCTTTCTTT
TRBJ1-5	NA	TRBV28	NA	CASSFPPTGEHQPQHF	TGTGCCAGCAGTTTTCCACCGACAGGTGAACATCAGCCCCAGCATTTT
TRBJ1-1	NA	TRBV6-1	NA	CASSGTRNTEAFF	TGTGCCAGCAGTGGTACAAGGAACACTGAAGCTTTCTTT
TRBJ1-6	NA	TRBV28	NA	CASSFRGASPLHF	TGTGCCAGCAGTTTCAGGGGAGCTTCACCCCTCCACTTT
TRBJ2-1	NA	TRBV6-4	NA	CASSDSAGHLAEQFF	TGTGCCAGCAGTGACTCGGCAGGGCATCTAGCTGAGCAGTTCTTC
TRBJ1-1	NA	TRBV13	NA	CASSLMVNTEAFF	TGTGCCAGCAGCTTAATGGTGAACACTGAAGCTTTCTTT
TRBJ2-5	NA	TRBV5-4	NA	CASSLGEETQYF	TGTGCCAGCAGCTTGGGGGAAGAGACCCAGTACTTC
TRBJ1-5	NA	TRBV27	NA	CASSLTDNQPQHF	TGTGCCAGCAGCCTGACAGACAATCAGCCCCAGCATTTT
TRBJ1-1	NA	TRBV5-5	NA	CASSRTQILNTEAFF	TGTGCCAGCAGCCGGACCCAAATTCTGAACACTGAAGCTTTCTTT
TRBJ1-5	NA	TRBV19	few	CASSIDWQGIGQPQHF	TGTGCCAGTAGTATCGATTGGCAGGGGATCGGACAGCCCCAGCATTTT
TRBJ2-7	NA	TRBV14	NA	CASSQDRAASYEQYF	TGTGCCAGCAGCCAAGACAGGGCAGCCTCCTACGAGCAGTACTTC